This T cell receptor (beta chain) was retrieved from a study of T cell repertoires in cytomegalovirus infection. For the study at large: Alongside well-studied HLA-B-restricted CMV epitopes, recently identified HLA-C-restricted CMV epitopes were also used. The public TCR beta signatures pointed to both CMV infection and matching HLA type.

Concerning this clonotype itself: Its antigen is as yet unknown.

TCRdb re-called the reads with MiXCR, one entry per CDR3 protein. The sample holds about 280,000 distinct CDR3 sequences, about 20% seen once. Notes on the study in general: Dominating the ex vivo response were TCR beta clonotypes that were CMV-specific and HLA-C-restricted.

CDR1 MNHEY and CDR2 SVGEGT come from the germline V gene. The CDR3 spans 15 residues. V was cut by 5 bases and J by 0 bases, with 12 bases left in between. This chain uses TRBV6-2 or TRBV6-3 with TRBJ2-3, with D tentatively TRBD2 (6 bases). Sample: cultured PBMCs, taken from culture after CMV antigen stimulation. The sequence came from a human donor in good health (CMV status not recorded). Some clones in this sample may be carry-over from other donors' samples. DNA of the CDR3: TGTGCCAGCAGTACAGGCGGGGCCAGCACAGATACGCAGTATTTT. Its translation: CASSTGGASTDTQYF.